This TCR beta chain was sequenced during a study of T cell responses to AZD1222 COVID-19 vaccine. Analyses pooled second doses at about 4 or about 12 weeks. Study-level results: White British donors predominated, females outnumbered males, and clonal diversity was possibly underestimated. Vaccine-related CD4 TCRs covered spike, predominating at 160-218 and 743-854.

About this clone itself: Its antigen is undetermined.

The data were produced by immunoSEQ multiplex PCR, yet TCRdb's version contains in-frame clones alone and is incomplete. Counted here are 150,000 to 200,000 clones, 70% to 90% occurring once; the ten biggest clones make up around 10%. V dropped 11 bases and J dropped 6; count of bases not matched to a gene: 12. Germline lookup yields CDR1 ENHRY and CDR2 SYGVKD. This CDR3 spans 14 amino acids. Sample: peripheral blood, taken 28 days after the second AZD1222 dose. The TCR comes from an adult who received the AZD1222 COVID-19 vaccine. J is TRBJ2-1 and V is TRBV10-3; 8 bases line up with TRBD2. CDR3 loop: CASAGGDEPNEQFF. The CDR3 coding sequence is TGTGCCTCGGCCGGGGGGGACGAACCCAATGAGCAGTTCTTC.